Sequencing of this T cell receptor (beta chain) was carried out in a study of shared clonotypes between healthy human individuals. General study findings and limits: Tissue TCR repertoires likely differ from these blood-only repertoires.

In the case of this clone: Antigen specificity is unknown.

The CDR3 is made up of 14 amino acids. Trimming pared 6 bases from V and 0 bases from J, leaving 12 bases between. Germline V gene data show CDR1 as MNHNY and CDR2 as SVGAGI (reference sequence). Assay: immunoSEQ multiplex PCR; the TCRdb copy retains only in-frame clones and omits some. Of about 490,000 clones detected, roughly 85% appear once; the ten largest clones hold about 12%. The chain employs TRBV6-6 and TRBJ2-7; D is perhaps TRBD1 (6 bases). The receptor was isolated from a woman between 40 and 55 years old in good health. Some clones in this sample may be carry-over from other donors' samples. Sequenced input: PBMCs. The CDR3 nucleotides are TGTGCCAGCAGAGGGGGACCCCCCTCCTACGAGCAGTACTTC. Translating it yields CASRGGPPSYEQYF.